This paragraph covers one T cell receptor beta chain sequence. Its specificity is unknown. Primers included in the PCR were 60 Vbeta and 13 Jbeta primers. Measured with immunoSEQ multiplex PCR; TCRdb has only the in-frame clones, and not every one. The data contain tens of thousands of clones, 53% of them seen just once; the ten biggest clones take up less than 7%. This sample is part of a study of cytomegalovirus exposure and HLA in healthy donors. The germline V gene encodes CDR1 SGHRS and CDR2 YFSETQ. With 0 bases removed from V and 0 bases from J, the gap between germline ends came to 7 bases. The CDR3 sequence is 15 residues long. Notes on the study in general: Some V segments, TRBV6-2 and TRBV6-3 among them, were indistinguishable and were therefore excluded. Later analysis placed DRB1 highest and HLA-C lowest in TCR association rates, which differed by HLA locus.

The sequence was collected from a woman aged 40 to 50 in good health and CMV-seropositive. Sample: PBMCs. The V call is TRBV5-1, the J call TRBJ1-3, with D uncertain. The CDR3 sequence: CASSLAGSSGNTIYF. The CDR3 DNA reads TGCGCCAGCAGCTTGGCGGGTAGCTCTGGAAACACCATATATTTT. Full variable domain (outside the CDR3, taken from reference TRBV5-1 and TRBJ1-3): KAGVTQTPRYLIKTRGQQVTLSCSPISGHRSVSWYQQTPGQGLQFLFEYFSETQRNKGNFPGRFSGRQFSNSRSEMNVSTLELGDSALYLCASSLAGSSGNTIYFGEGSWLTVV.